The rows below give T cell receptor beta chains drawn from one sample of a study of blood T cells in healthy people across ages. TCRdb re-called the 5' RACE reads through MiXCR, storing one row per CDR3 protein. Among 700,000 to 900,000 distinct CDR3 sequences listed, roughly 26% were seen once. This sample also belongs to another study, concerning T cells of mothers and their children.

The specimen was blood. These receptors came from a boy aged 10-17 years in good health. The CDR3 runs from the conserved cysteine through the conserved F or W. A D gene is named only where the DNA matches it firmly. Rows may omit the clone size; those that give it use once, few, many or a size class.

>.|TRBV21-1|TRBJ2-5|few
CASNSGGAWGETQYF
TGTGCCAGCAACAGCGGGGGGGCCTGGGGAGAGACCCAGTACTTC
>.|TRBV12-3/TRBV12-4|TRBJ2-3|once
CASRRTGIADTQYF
TGTGCCAGCAGAAGAACAGGGATAGCAGATACGCAGTATTTT
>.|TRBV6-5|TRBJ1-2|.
CASRLGPNNYGYTF
TGTGCCAGCAGACTGGGACCTAATAACTATGGCTACACCTTC
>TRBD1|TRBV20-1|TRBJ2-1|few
CSARGGQAHYNEQFF
TGCAGTGCTAGAGGGGGACAGGCCCATTACAATGAGCAGTTCTTC
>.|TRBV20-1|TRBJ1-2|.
CSARWDGSYRYTF
TGCAGTGCGAGATGGGACGGGTCCTATCGCTACACCTTC
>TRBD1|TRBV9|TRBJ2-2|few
CASSPHGVGTGATGELFF
TGTGCCAGCAGCCCTCACGGTGTGGGGACAGGGGCGACCGGGGAGCTGTTTTTT
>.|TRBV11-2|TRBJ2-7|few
CAAIRGPRFYYEQYF
TGTGCCGCGATACGGGGCCCCCGTTTCTACTACGAGCAGTACTTC
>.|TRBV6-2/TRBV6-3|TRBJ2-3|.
CASNAGRRADTQYF
TGTGCCAGCAACGCGGGACGGAGGGCAGATACGCAGTATTTT
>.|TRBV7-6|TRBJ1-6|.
CASSFSGQRNSPLHF
TGTGCCAGCAGCTTCAGTGGACAGAGAAATTCACCCCTCCACTTT
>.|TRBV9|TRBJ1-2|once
CASSVAQGYGYTF
TGTGCCAGCAGCGTAGCGCAGGGCTATGGCTACACCTTC
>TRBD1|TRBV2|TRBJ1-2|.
CASSEEAGGSYTF
TGTGCCAGCAGTGAAGAGGCAGGGGGGAGCTACACCTTC
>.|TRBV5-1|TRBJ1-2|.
CASSLDGGRGYTF
TGCGCCAGCAGCTTGGATGGAGGGCGAGGCTACACCTTC
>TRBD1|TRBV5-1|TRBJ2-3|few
CANSDRVADTQYF
TGCGCCAACAGCGACAGGGTGGCAGATACGCAGTATTTT
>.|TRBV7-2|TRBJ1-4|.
CASSGATGRFPGDSEKLFF
TGTGCCAGCAGCGGAGCTACAGGGAGGTTCCCTGGTGATTCGGAAAAACTGTTTTTT
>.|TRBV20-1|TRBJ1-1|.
CSARLTGWTEAFF
TGCAGTGCTAGGTTAACCGGGTGGACTGAAGCTTTCTTT
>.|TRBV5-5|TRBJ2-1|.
CASSLISGGITYNEQFF
TGTGCCAGCAGCTTGATCAGTGGGGGGATTACCTACAATGAGCAGTTCTTC
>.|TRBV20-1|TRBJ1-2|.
CSARGQTPYGYTF
TGCAGTGCTAGAGGACAGACCCCCTATGGCTACACCTTC
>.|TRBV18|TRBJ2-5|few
CASSPPQGGDSQETQYF
TGTGCCAGCTCACCACCGCAGGGCGGAGACTCCCAAGAGACCCAGTACTTC
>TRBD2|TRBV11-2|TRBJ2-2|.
CASSFGLAGSANTGELFF
TGTGCCAGCAGCTTCGGGCTAGCGGGGAGCGCGAACACCGGGGAGCTGTTTTTT
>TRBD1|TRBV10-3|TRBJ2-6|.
CATRDRTAGANVLTF
TGTGCCACACGGGACAGAACAGCTGGGGCCAACGTCCTGACTTTC
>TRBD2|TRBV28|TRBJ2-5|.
CASSPGGAMETQYF
TGTGCCAGCAGCCCGGGGGGGGCCATGGAGACCCAGTACTTC
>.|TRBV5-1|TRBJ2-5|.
CACSRAGETQYF
TGCGCCTGTAGCAGGGCCGGGGAGACCCAGTACTTC
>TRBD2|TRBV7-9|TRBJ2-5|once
CASSFAGWRGSQETQYF
TGTGCCAGCAGCTTCGCGGGGTGGCGGGGGAGTCAAGAGACCCAGTACTTC
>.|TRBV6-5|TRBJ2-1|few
CASSSDLFATGPVYNEQFF
TGTGCCAGCAGTTCCGATTTATTTGCCACAGGGCCGGTATACAATGAGCAGTTCTTC
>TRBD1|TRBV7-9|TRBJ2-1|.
CASLLGQGRDNEQFF
TGTGCCAGCTTGTTGGGACAGGGACGAGACAATGAGCAGTTCTTC
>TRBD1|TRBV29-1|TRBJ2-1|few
CSARQGDYNEQFF
TGCAGCGCTAGACAGGGGGATTACAATGAGCAGTTCTTC
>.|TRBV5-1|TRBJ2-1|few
CASSLDAGTYNEQFF
TGCGCCAGCAGCTTGGACGCAGGGACCTACAATGAGCAGTTCTTC
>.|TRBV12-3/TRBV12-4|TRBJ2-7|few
CASSVRASSDEQYF
TGTGCCAGCAGTGTCCGCGCCTCCTCGGACGAGCAGTACTTC
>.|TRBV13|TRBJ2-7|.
CASSAIGRNEQYF
TGTGCCAGCAGCGCCATTGGGCGGAACGAGCAGTACTTC
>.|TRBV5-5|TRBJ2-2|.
CASSPYWQLNTGELFF
TGTGCCAGCAGCCCCTATTGGCAGCTTAACACCGGGGAGCTGTTTTTT
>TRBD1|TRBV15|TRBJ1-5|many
CATSSFNRGNNQPQHF
TGTGCCACCAGCAGTTTCAACAGGGGGAACAATCAGCCCCAGCATTTT
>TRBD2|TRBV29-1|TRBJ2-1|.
CSVGLAASCNEQFF
TGCAGCGTTGGACTAGCGGCCTCCTGCAATGAGCAGTTCTTC
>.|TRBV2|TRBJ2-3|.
CASKFINTQYF
TGTGCCAGCAAGTTTATAAATACGCAGTATTTT
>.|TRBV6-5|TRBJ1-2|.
CASSYTHRVGYTF
TGTGCCAGCAGTTACACCCACAGGGTCGGCTACACCTTC
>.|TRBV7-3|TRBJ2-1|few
CASGTNYNEQFF
TGTGCCAGCGGGACGAACTACAATGAGCAGTTCTTC
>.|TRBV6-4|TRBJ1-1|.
CASSDRRNTEAFF
TGTGCCAGCAGTGACCGACGGAACACTGAAGCTTTCTTT
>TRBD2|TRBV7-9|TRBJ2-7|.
CASSPTSARYEQYF
TGTGCCAGCAGCCCGACTAGCGCCCGCTACGAGCAGTACTTC
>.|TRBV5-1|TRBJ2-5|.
CASSYGLRETQYF
TGCGCCAGCAGTTACGGCCTCCGAGAGACCCAGTACTTC
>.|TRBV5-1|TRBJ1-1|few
CASSLVMNTEAFF
TGCGCCAGCAGCTTGGTTATGAACACTGAAGCTTTCTTT
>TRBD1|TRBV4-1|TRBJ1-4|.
CASSQGRTGGNEKLFF
TGCGCCAGCAGCCAGGGGCGGACAGGGGGGAATGAAAAACTGTTTTTT